One and the same sample provided the 4 T cell receptor delta chains below, sequenced in a study of γδ T cells in repeated Plasmodium falciparum infection. TCRdb reanalysed the multiplex PCR reads via CATT. Altogether more than 70,000 delta-chain clones are present, 0.95% to 1% being singletons, with the ten largest covering 9.6%. Vgamma9/Vdelta2+ and Vdelta2-negative gammadelta T cells were flow-sorted from PBMC for bulk sequencing. The material sequenced was gamma-delta T cells from blood. These TCRs come from a pool of human donors (malaria-infected and uninfected, not separated).

On this clone: TCRdb's listed protein matches a much larger clone and diverges from this DNA's translation at residue 19, likely through a read error; the protein shown comes from the DNA. The V gene was identified as TRDV1, while no J gene was called; the listed D gene, TRDD3, was not tested against the DNA. Germline assignment: CDR1 TSWWSYY and CDR2 QGS. The length of the CDR3 is 21 residues. CDR3 nucleotide sequence: TGTGCTCTTGGGGGTCTGAGGTCCTACAAGCTACTGGGGGATGTCACCGATAAACCCATCTTT. Protein sequence: CALGGLRSYKLLGDVTDKPIF.

This clone appeared a few times. The TCRdb record carries a much larger clone's protein, which differs from this DNA's translation at residue 9; a read error is the likely cause, and the protein listed here is the DNA translation. This specimen includes other DNA sequences encoding the same CDR3. The J gene is TRDJ1, the V gene TRDV2; tentatively, D is TRDD3 (5 bases). The J gene is not listed in TCRdb, so it was assigned here from a DNA match to germline. The length of the CDR3 is 16 residues. Trimming stripped 1 base from V and 3 bases from J, with 17 bases between. Per the germline V gene, CDR1 is GEAIGNYY and CDR2 is EKD. In nucleotides, the CDR3 is TGTGCCTGTGACACAGTTTCGGCGCGATACTCCGATAAACTCATCTTT. Translation: CACDTVSARYSDKLIF.

Concerning this clone: This likely came from a read error, as a far larger clone is one base away. Within the sample, other DNA sequences also encode this same CDR3. This chain joins TRDV2 and TRDJ1; D not resolved. TCRdb leaves out the J gene; it was filled in here by matching the DNA to germline. This CDR3 has 14 residues. Per germline, CDR1 GEAIGNYY and CDR2 EKD. The DNA for the CDR3 is TGTGCATGTGACACCGGAGGCTACACCGATAAACTCATCTTT. It translates to CACDTGGYTDKLIF.

This clone has ten or more counts. It differs at one base from a far larger clone, so likely a read error. The identical CDR3 is also encoded by other nucleotide sequences in the sample. The gene calls are TRDV2 and TRDJ1; 7 bases match TRDD3. The J gene comes from matching the DNA to germline here; TCRdb lacks it. The V gene's germline CDR1 is GEAIGNYY and CDR2 EKD. V was pared by 1 base and J by 0 bases, with 7 bases of the junction left unmatched. There are 16 residues in the CDR3. The chain's CDR3 is CACDTLGAQYTDKLIF. CDR3 DNA sequence: TGTGCCTGTGACACGCTGGGGGCCCAGTACACCGATAAACTCATCTTT.